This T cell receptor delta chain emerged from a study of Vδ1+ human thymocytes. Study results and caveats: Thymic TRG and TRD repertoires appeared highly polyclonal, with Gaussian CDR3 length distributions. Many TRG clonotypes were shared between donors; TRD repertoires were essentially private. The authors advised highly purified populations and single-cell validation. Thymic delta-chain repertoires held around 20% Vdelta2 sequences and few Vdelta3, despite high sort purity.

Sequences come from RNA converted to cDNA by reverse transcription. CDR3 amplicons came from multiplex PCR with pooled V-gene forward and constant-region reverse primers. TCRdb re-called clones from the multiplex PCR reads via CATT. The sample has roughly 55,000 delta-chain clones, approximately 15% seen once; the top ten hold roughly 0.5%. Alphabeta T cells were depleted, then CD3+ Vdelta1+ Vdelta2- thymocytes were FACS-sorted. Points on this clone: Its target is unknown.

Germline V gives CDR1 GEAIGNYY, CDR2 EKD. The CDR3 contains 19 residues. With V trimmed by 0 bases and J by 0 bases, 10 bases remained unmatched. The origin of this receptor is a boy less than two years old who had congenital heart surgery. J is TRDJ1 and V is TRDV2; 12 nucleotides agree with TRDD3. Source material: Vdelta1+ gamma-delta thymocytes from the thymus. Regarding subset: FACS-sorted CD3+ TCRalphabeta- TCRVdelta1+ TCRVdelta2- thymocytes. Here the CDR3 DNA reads TGTGCCTGTGACACCCTGTACTGGGGGATACAAGCGGACACCGATAAACTCATCTTT. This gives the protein CACDTLYWGIQADTDKLIF.